The clone carrying this T cell receptor beta chain occurred many times. This CDR3 contains 13 residues. The V and J ends lost 3 bases and 4 bases respectively, with 11 bases between them. Germline assignment: CDR1 DFQATT and CDR2 SNEGSKA (reference sequence). This record comes from a study of CD8 T cells in ankylosing spondylitis. TCRdb redid the calling of the 5' RACE reads with MiXCR, one entry per CDR3 protein. The table records around 130,000 distinct CDR3 sequences, 7% to 10% of them present only once. The J gene is TRBJ2-3, the V gene TRBV20-1, with D possibly being TRBD2 (5 bases). This receptor was obtained from a male donor with ankylosing spondylitis or in good health (not recorded which). The sample consisted of blood, either unsorted or a sorted T cell fraction (not recorded which). The chain's CDR3 is CSASGLAADTQYF. The DNA of the CDR3 is TGCAGTGCTAGCGGGCTAGCCGCAGATACGCAGTATTTT.